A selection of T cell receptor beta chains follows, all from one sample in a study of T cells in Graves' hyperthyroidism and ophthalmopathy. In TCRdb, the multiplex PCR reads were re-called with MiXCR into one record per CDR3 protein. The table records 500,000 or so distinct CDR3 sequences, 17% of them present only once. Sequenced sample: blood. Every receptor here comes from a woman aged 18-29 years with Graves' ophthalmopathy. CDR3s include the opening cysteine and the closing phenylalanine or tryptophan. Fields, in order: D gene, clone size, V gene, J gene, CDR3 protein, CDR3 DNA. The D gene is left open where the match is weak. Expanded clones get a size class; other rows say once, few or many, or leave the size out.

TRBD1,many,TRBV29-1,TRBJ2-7,CSVDVTGGNEQYF,TGCAGCGTTGATGTGACAGGGGGCAACGAGCAGTACTTC
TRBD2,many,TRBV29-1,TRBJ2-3,CSVGTSGGLNTQYF,TGCAGCGTCGGGACTAGCGGGGGGTTGAATACGCAGTATTTT
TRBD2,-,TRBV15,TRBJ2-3,CATSWPAGGPTQYF,TGTGCCACCAGTTGGCCAGCGGGGGGGCCGACGCAGTATTTT
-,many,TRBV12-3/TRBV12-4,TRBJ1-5,CASSFFRGANQPQHF,TGTGCCAGCAGTTTTTTCCGGGGGGCTAATCAGCCCCAGCATTTT
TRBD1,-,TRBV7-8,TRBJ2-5,CASGQGGSSETQYF,TGTGCCAGCGGACAGGGGGGATCTTCAGAGACCCAGTACTTC
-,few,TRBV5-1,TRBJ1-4,CASSPGLSGKREKLFF,TGCGCCAGCAGCCCGGGTTTGTCAGGGAAAAGAGAAAAACTGTTTTTT
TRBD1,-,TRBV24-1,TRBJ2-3,CATSDLRDRGAGTQYF,TGTGCCACCAGTGATTTGCGGGACAGAGGGGCGGGTACGCAGTATTTT
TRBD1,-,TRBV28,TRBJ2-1,CASSGQGLDNEQFF,TGTGCCAGCAGTGGACAGGGGTTAGACAATGAGCAGTTCTTC
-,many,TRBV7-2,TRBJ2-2,CASSLIRAGELFF,TGTGCCAGCAGCTTGATCAGGGCCGGGGAGCTGTTTTTT
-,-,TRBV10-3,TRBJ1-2,CAISEPDKSYGYTF,TGTGCCATCAGTGAACCGGACAAATCCTATGGCTACACCTTC
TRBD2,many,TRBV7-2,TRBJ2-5,CASSRPGTSPEGGETQYF,TGTGCCAGCAGCCGCCCGGGGACTAGCCCAGAAGGCGGAGAGACCCAGTACTTC
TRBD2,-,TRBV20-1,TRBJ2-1,CSARTGTSGSNEQFF,TGCAGTGCTAGGACCGGGACTAGCGGGAGCAATGAGCAGTTCTTC
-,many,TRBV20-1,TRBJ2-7,CSARKGDYEQYF,TGCAGTGCTAGAAAGGGAGACTACGAGCAGTACTTC
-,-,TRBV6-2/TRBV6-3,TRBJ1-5,CASSQWGAHSNQPQHF,TGTGCCAGCAGTCAGTGGGGGGCCCATAGCAATCAGCCCCAGCATTTT
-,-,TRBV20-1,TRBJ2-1,CSARDPSPSSYNEQFF,TGCAGTGCTAGAGATCCTAGCCCTAGCTCCTACAATGAGCAGTTCTTC
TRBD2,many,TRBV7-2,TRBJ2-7,CASSLGASGSYEQYF,TGTGCCAGCAGCTTAGGGGCTAGCGGGAGCTACGAGCAGTACTTC
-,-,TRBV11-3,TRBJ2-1,CASSQGRGVGEQFF,TGCGCCAGCAGCCAAGGTAGGGGAGTAGGTGAGCAGTTCTTC
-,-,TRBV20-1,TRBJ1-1,CSASCGGNTEAFF,TGCAGTGCTAGCTGCGGGGGGAACACTGAAGCTTTCTTT
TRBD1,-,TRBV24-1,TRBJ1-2,CATSDSRIGGQGHYGYTF,TGTGCCACCAGTGATTCACGAATTGGGGGACAGGGGCACTATGGCTACACCTTC
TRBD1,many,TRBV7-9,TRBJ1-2,CASSLDRGGAYGYTF,TGTGCCAGCAGCTTAGATAGAGGGGGCGCCTATGGCTACACCTTC
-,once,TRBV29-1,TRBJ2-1,CSVEGLPNEQFF,TGCAGCGTTGAAGGCCTGCCCAATGAGCAGTTCTTC
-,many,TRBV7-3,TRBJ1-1,CASSPSGGLSTEAFF,TGTGCCAGCAGCCCCAGTGGAGGGTTGAGTACTGAAGCTTTCTTT
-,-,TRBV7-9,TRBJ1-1,CASSHIAPSDTEAFF,TGTGCCAGCAGCCATATCGCCCCCTCGGACACTGAAGCTTTCTTT
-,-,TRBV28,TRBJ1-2,CASSPPGYTF,TGTGCCAGCAGTCCTCCCGGGTACACCTTC
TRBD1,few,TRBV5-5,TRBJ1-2,CASRYGQGALNGYTF,TGTGCCAGCAGATATGGACAGGGGGCCCTAAATGGCTACACCTTC
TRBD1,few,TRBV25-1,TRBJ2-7,CASSEWGLQGAGHYEQYF,TGTGCCAGCAGTGAATGGGGCCTACAGGGGGCGGGTCATTACGAGCAGTACTTC
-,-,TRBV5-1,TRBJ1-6,CASRTGLSSYNSPLHF,TGCGCCAGCAGAACAGGGCTTAGCTCCTATAATTCACCCCTCCACTTT
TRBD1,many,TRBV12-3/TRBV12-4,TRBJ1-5,CASSWTGGFNQPQHF,TGTGCCAGCAGTTGGACAGGCGGATTCAATCAGCCCCAGCATTTT
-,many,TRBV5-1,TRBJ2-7,CASRGLLRYEQYF,TGCGCCAGCAGGGGACTCCTCCGCTACGAGCAGTACTTC
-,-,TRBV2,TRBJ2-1,CASSEVRAWFF,TGTGCCAGCAGTGAAGTCAGGGCCTGGTTCTTC
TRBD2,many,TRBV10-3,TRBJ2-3,CAISEPNDGAGEKDTQYF,TGTGCCATCAGTGAGCCGAACGACGGGGCGGGAGAAAAAGATACGCAGTATTTT
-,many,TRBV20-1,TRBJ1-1,CSAYPNSNTEAFF,TGCAGTGCTTACCCGAATAGCAACACTGAAGCTTTCTTT
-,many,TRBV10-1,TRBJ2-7,CASSETVSYEQYF,TGCGCCAGCAGTGAAACAGTTTCCTACGAGCAGTACTTC
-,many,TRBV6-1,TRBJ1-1,CASSQTGEVTEAFF,TGTGCCAGCAGCCAGACAGGAGAGGTGACTGAAGCTTTCTTT
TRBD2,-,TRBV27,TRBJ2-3,CASTHGLAGGTDTQYF,TGTGCCAGCACCCATGGACTAGCGGGAGGGACAGATACGCAGTATTTT
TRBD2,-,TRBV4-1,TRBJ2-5,CASSQAVAGGLQETQYF,TGCGCCAGCAGCCAAGCAGTAGCGGGGGGTCTCCAAGAGACCCAGTACTTC
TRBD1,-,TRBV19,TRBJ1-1,CASSMYAGGNTEAFF,TGTGCCAGTAGTATGTATGCAGGGGGGAACACTGAAGCTTTCTTT
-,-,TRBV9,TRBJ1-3,CASSVEQWDTIYF,TGTGCCAGCAGCGTCGAACAGTGGGACACCATATATTTT
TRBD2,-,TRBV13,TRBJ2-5,CASSSLSGRDQETQYF,TGTGCCAGCAGCTCCCTTAGCGGGAGGGACCAAGAGACCCAGTACTTC
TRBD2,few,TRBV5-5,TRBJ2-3,CASSSGETSGVTDTQYF,TGTGCCAGCAGCTCAGGGGAGACTAGCGGAGTCACAGATACGCAGTATTTT
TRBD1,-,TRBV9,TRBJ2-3,CASSGAQGTGVYDTQYF,TGTGCCAGCAGCGGAGCACAAGGGACAGGGGTTTATGATACGCAGTATTTT
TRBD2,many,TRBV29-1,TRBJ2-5,CSGSSGRIEETQYF,TGCAGCGGCTCCAGCGGGAGGATCGAGGAGACCCAGTACTTC
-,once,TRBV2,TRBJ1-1,CASSDMAGGTEAFF,TGTGCCAGCAGTGATATGGCCGGGGGCACTGAAGCTTTCTTT
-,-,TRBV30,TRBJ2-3,CAWVGNREADTQYF,TGTGCCTGGGTGGGGAACAGGGAGGCAGATACGCAGTATTTT
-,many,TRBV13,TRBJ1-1,CASSFGQLNTEAFF,TGTGCCAGCAGCTTCGGACAGCTCAACACTGAAGCTTTCTTT
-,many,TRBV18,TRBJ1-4,CASSRFDNSGGEKLFF,TGTGCCAGCTCACGCTTTGACAACTCAGGAGGGGAAAAACTGTTTTTT
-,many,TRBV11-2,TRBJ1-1,CASSRDIRNEAFF,TGTGCCAGCAGCAGGGACATCCGGAACGAAGCTTTCTTT
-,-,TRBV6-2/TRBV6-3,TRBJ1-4,CASRPTGANEKLFF,TGTGCCAGCAGACCGACAGGAGCTAATGAAAAACTGTTTTTT
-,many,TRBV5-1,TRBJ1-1,CASSLPSTEAFF,TGCGCCAGCAGCCTACCTAGTACTGAAGCTTTCTTT
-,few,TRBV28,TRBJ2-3,CASSLKVGVLDTQYF,TGTGCCAGCAGTTTAAAAGTGGGAGTTCTAGATACGCAGTATTTT
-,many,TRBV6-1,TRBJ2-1,CASSEAGGGSSYNEQFF,TGTGCCAGCAGTGAAGCCGGTGGTGGTAGCTCCTACAATGAGCAGTTCTTC
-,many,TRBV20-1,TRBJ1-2,CSARDSLTLTWENGYTF,TGCAGTGCTAGAGATAGTCTTACACTGACATGGGAAAATGGCTACACCTTC
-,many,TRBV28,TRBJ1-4,CASSFGGTTNEKLFF,TGTGCCAGCAGTTTCGGCGGAACAACTAATGAAAAACTGTTTTTT